The 23 T cell receptor beta chains given below trace back to one sample, sequenced in a study of siplizumab effects on memory and regulatory T cells. Sequencing used immunoSEQ multiplex PCR; TCRdb keeps in-frame clones, though not all of them. In the table there are roughly 68,000 clones, approximately 97% of which are singletons. The specimen was naive CD8+ T cells sorted from blood. All receptors come from a human donor in good health.

The V gene is TRBV13, the J gene TRBJ1-2, with D possibly matching TRBD1 (5 bases). V was cut by 0 bases and J by 0 bases, with 5 bases left in between. Germline V gene sequence: CDR1 PRHDT, CDR2 FYEKMQ (reference sequence). There are 14 residues in the CDR3. The CDR3 DNA follows: TGTGCCAGCAGCTTAGGACAGGCTAACTATGGCTACACCTTC. Its protein is CASSLGQANYGYTF.

Comments on this clone: Other DNA sequences of this sample code for an identical CDR3. V gene TRBV6-1 combines with J gene TRBJ2-7; D is possibly TRBD1 (6 bases). The germline V gene encodes CDR1 MNHNS and CDR2 SASEGT. The CDR3 length is 14 residues. The V end lost 2 bases, the J end lost 3 bases, and 11 bases lay between the germline ends. CDR3 DNA sequence: TGTGCCAGCAGTGAACGGGGACACTACTACGAGCAGTACTTC. It is translated as CASSERGHYYEQYF.

This clone was recorded only once. This rearrangement joins TRBV5-4 to TRBJ1-4; possible D gene TRBD1, 6 bases. The CDR3 contains 14 residues. Trimming cost V 7 bases and J 6 bases, with 16 bases left between them. The germline V gene has CDR1 SGHNT and CDR2 YYREEE (reference sequence). As DNA, the CDR3 is TGTGCCAGCCACCCGCAGGGGTCCGATGAAAAACTGTTTTTT. It yields the protein CASHPQGSDEKLFF.

The chain has TRBV10-1 and TRBJ2-1; TRBD2 matches 13 bases. V shed 8 bases, J shed 5 bases, and the junction held 9 bases outside the gene matches. The length of the CDR3 is 16 residues. Germline loops: CDR1 WNHNN, CDR2 SYGVQD (reference sequence). The CDR3 protein is CASLGTSGARDNEQFF. DNA for the CDR3: TGCGCCAGCCTAGGGACTAGCGGGGCCCGGGACAATGAGCAGTTCTTC.

This clone has a single count. The rearrangement links TRBV6-1 to TRBJ2-3; 11 nucleotides align to TRBD2. With V trimmed by 2 bases and J by 4 bases, 5 bases remained unmatched. Per the germline V gene, CDR1 is MNHNS and CDR2 is SASEGT. This CDR3 has 16 residues. CDR3 sequence: CASSETSGGGSDTQYF. The DNA for the CDR3 is TGTGCCAGCAGTGAAACTAGCGGGGGAGGGTCAGATACGCAGTATTTT.

The V call is TRBV28, the J call TRBJ2-3, with a tentative D call TRBD1 (6 bases). CDR3 size: 16 residues. From germline, CDR1 is MDHEN and CDR2 SYDVKM. The V gene lost 3 bases and the J gene lost 6 bases, with 19 bases spanning the gap. The CDR3 bases are TGTGCCAGCAGTTTTGGTGAGGGACATAGAGTGGATACGCAGTATTTT. Its protein product is CASSFGEGHRVDTQYF.

CDR3 nucleotides: TGTGCCAGCAGCTCAACTAGCGATACGCAGTATTTT. This gives the protein CASSSTSDTQYF. V is TRBV6-5 and J is TRBJ2-3; a possible D gene is TRBD2 (6 bases). The CDR3 length is 12 residues. Trimming stripped 6 bases from V and 6 bases from J, with 10 bases between. Germline V lookup: CDR1 MNHEY, CDR2 SVGAGI.

The chain links TRBV4-1 to TRBJ2-1; tentative D call: TRBD2 (5 bases). Germline V gene data show CDR1 as MGHRA and CDR2 as YSYEKL. V was clipped by 1 base and J by 7 bases, with 5 bases between them. This CDR3 spans 12 amino acids. The CDR3 DNA reads as TGCGCCAGCAGCCAAGGCGGGAATGAGCAGTTCTTC. Translation gives CASSQGGNEQFF.

The gene calls are TRBV5-5 and TRBJ2-1; 8 bases match TRBD1. The CDR3 runs 15 residues. Germline V lookup: CDR1 SGHKS, CDR2 YYEKEE (reference sequence). J lost 3 bases, V lost 3 bases, and 5 bases had no gene match. CDR3 bases: TGTGCCAGCAGCTCGGATACAGGGGGCTACAATGAGCAGTTCTTC. Protein product: CASSSDTGGYNEQFF. The variable domain in full, completed from reference TRBV5-5 and TRBJ2-1, reads DAGVTQSPTHLIKTRGQQVTLRCSPISGHKSVSWYQQVLGQGPQFIFQYYEKEERGRGNFPDRFSARQFPNYSSELNVNALLLGDSALYLCASSSDTGGYNEQFFGPGTRLTVL.

The V call is TRBV7-3, the J call TRBJ2-1; D remains unclear. The CDR3 consists of 15 residues. Trimming took off 2 bases at V and 5 bases at J, with 13 bases between the two ends. Germline V CDR1 and CDR2: SGHTA, FQGTGA. The DNA of the CDR3 is TGTGCCAGCAGCTTAGTCGGACCCACCGACAATGAGCAGTTCTTC. Residues: CASSLVGPTDNEQFF.

This chain links TRBV27 with TRBJ2-3; maybe TRBD2 (6 bases). Germline V gives CDR1 MNHEY, CDR2 SMNVEV (reference sequence). Trimming pared 1 base from V and 3 bases from J, leaving 8 bases between. The CDR3 runs 14 residues. The CDR3 coding sequence is TGTGCCAGCAGTTTATTAGCGGCTACAGATACGCAGTATTTT. Translation gives CASSLLAATDTQYF.

The CDR3 here is CAVGQGEDGNQPQHF. The CDR3 nucleotides are TGTGCCGTCGGACAGGGGGAAGATGGCAATCAGCCCCAGCATTTT. The chain combines TRBV2 with TRBJ1-5; 10 bases fit TRBD1. V was clipped by 11 bases and J by 2 bases; unmatched bases: 9. Germline V gene sequence: CDR1 SNHLY, CDR2 FYNNEI. This CDR3 comprises 15 residues.

In DNA form, the CDR3 reads TGTGCCACCAGCAGAGACCTCACCGTGAGCTGGGGGACCCAGTACTTC. Its translation: CATSRDLTVSWGTQYF. The chain links TRBV15 to TRBJ2-5; D call uncertain. The V end was cut by 0 bases, the J end by 7 bases, with 18 bases between. The CDR3 contains 16 residues. Germline loops: CDR1 LNHNV, CDR2 YYDKDF (reference sequence). Full variable domain (missing parts from reference TRBV15 and TRBJ2-5): DAMVIQNPRYQVTQFGKPVTLSCSQTLNHNVMYWYQQKSSQAPKLLFHYYDKDFNNEADTPDNFQSRRPNTSFCFLDIRSPGLGDTAMYLCATSRDLTVSWGTQYFGPGTRLLVL.

This clone was recorded once. The chain is built from TRBV30 and TRBJ1-1; 9 bases are shared with TRBD1. The CDR3 is 15 residues long. CDR1 GTSNPN and CDR2 SVGIG come from the germline V gene (reference sequence). Germline trimming cut 5 bases from V and 1 base from J; bases unmatched to any gene: 8. The CDR3 region is CAWGIPGQGNTEAFF. In DNA, the CDR3 is TGTGCCTGGGGGATCCCGGGACAGGGGAACACTGAAGCTTTCTTT.

The rearrangement uses TRBV28 and TRBJ2-7; D unclear. V was clipped by 6 bases and J by 3 bases, with 9 bases between them. CDR3 length: 12 residues. The germline V gene encodes CDR1 MDHEN and CDR2 SYDVKM. The CDR3 region has the DNA TGTGCCAGCAGCTCAAACGTCTACGAGCAGTACTTC. As protein: CASSSNVYEQYF.

For the CDR3, the DNA is TGTGCCACCAGCACCCGAAATCAGCCCCAGCATTTT. This translates into CATSTRNQPQHF. The V call is TRBV15, the J call TRBJ1-5; no definite D call. Trimming removed 4 bases at V and 4 bases at J, with 5 bases between. The CDR3 loop spans 12 amino acids. Germline V CDR1 and CDR2: LNHNV, YYDKDF (reference sequence).

This sequence joins TRBV11-2 and TRBJ2-7; 7 positions match TRBD2. The CDR3 has 16 residues. The germline V gene encodes CDR1 SGHAT and CDR2 FQNNGV. The J segment lost 0 bases and the V segment lost 5 bases, leaving 10 bases of the junction unmatched. CDR3 amino acids: CASSPPSGVSSYEQYF. CDR3 nucleotides: TGTGCCAGCAGCCCCCCTAGCGGCGTTAGCTCCTACGAGCAGTACTTC.

The gene calls are TRBV28 and TRBJ1-1; D is unresolved. The CDR3 has 12 residues. The germline V gene has CDR1 MDHEN and CDR2 SYDVKM. The V end lost 7 bases, the J end lost 5 bases, and 11 bases lay between the germline ends. CDR3 DNA sequence: TGTGCCAGCAAATTAGTCGAAACTGAAGCTTTCTTT. Amino acid sequence: CASKLVETEAFF.

The rearrangement links TRBV5-4 to TRBJ2-3, with TRBD2 matching 7 bases. CDR1 is SGHNT and CDR2 is YYREEE in the germline V gene (reference sequence). The CDR3 length is 14 residues. J gave up 6 bases and V 4 bases, and 8 bases lay outside the gene matches. CDR3 sequence (DNA): TGTGCCAGCAGCCCCAGACTAGCCGGCGATACGCAGTATTTT. It codes for CASSPRLAGDTQYF.

This chain links TRBV9 with TRBJ2-3; tentatively, D is TRBD1 or TRBD2 (5 bases each). The CDR3 loop spans 15 amino acids. With 4 bases removed from V and 3 bases from J, the gap between germline ends came to 15 bases. CDR1 is SGDLS, CDR2 YYNGEE, per germline. CDR3 DNA sequence: TGTGCCAGCAGCCCCCGTGGGGGAGAAACAGATACGCAGTATTTT. Protein: CASSPRGGETDTQYF. Together with reference TRBV9 and TRBJ2-3, the CDR3 gives the full variable domain: DSGVTQTPKHLITATGQRVTLRCSPRSGDLSVYWYQQSLDQGLQFLIQYYNGEERAKGNILERFSAQQFPDLHSELNLSSLELGDSALYFCASSPRGGETDTQYFGPGTRLTVL.

The chain combines TRBV7-9 with TRBJ2-1, with D possibly matching TRBD2 (7 bases). The CDR3 spans 16 residues. Trimming shortened V by 1 base and J by 4 bases, and 14 bases separated the two germline ends. Germline V lookup: CDR1 SEHNR, CDR2 FQNEAQ (reference sequence). CDR3 DNA: TGTGCCAGCAGCTTAGTAGAGGCGGGGGCTTACAATGAGCAGTTCTTC. Its translation: CASSLVEAGAYNEQFF.

This clone was observed once. The chain uses TRBV19 and TRBJ2-1, with 8 bases aligning to TRBD2. CDR1 LNHDA and CDR2 SQIVND come from the germline V gene (reference sequence). With V trimmed by 7 bases and J by 0 bases, 11 bases remained unmatched. The CDR3 length is 17 residues. The CDR3 loop is CASTLWAGGPSYNEQFF. DNA for the CDR3: TGTGCCAGTACCCTATGGGCGGGGGGTCCCTCCTACAATGAGCAGTTCTTC. Supplemented by reference TRBV19 and TRBJ2-1, the full variable domain reads DGGITQSPKYLFRKEGQNVTLSCEQNLNHDAMYWYRQDPGQGLRLIYYSQIVNDFQKGDIAEGYSVSREKKESFPLTVTSAQKNPTAFYLCASTLWAGGPSYNEQFFGPGTRLTVL.

The genes are TRBV29-1 and TRBJ1-2, with 11 bases fitting TRBD1. This CDR3 has 15 residues. J gave up 5 bases and V 4 bases, and 9 bases lay outside the gene matches. Looked up from germline, CDR1 is SQVTM and CDR2 is ANQGSEA. The CDR3 region is CSVASGQGAGYGYTF. CDR3 in DNA: TGCAGCGTTGCTTCCGGACAGGGGGCTGGGTATGGCTACACCTTC.